This is a list of T cell receptor beta chains from one sample in a study of blood T cells in healthy people across ages. Using its own MiXCR run on the 5' RACE reads, TCRdb lists one record per CDR3 protein. Of fewer than 900,000 distinct CDR3 sequences detected, approximately 35% appear once; the ten largest clones hold about an eighth. Sequencing was performed on blood. The receptor source for this set is a man aged 18 to 29 in good health. CDR3s include the opening cysteine and the closing phenylalanine or tryptophan. D genes are given only for firm matches. Size tells how often a clone was seen (once, few, many) or the class of an expanded clone, and some rows leave it out.

CDR3 DNA: TGTGCCAGCAGTCTTGGACGCAATTGGGAGTACTTC
CDR3 protein: CASSLGRNWEYF
V gene: TRBV2
clone size: -
J gene: TRBJ2-7
D gene: -
CDR3 length: 12

CDR3 DNA: TGTGCCAACAGCGCCCCGGGGTATACGCAGTATTTT
CDR3 protein: CANSAPGYTQYF
V gene: TRBV7-9
clone size: -
J gene: TRBJ2-3
D gene: -
CDR3 length: 12

CDR3 DNA: TGTGCCAGCAGTTTGTGGGGCGAGGGTGGTGAGCAGTTCTTC
CDR3 protein: CASSLWGEGGEQFF
V gene: TRBV27
clone size: few
J gene: TRBJ2-1
D gene: -
CDR3 length: 14

CDR3 DNA: TGCGCCAGCAGCCGCGGACTAGCTGAGAACACCGGGGAGCTGTTTTTT
CDR3 protein: CASSRGLAENTGELFF
V gene: TRBV4-3
clone size: -
J gene: TRBJ2-2
D gene: TRBD2
CDR3 length: 16

CDR3 DNA: TGTGCCAGCAGCCGATCAGGGAATAATTCACCCCTCCACTTT
CDR3 protein: CASSRSGNNSPLHF
V gene: TRBV11-1
clone size: -
J gene: TRBJ1-6
D gene: -
CDR3 length: 14

CDR3 DNA: TGTGCCAGCAGCGCGTATTTCACAGATACGCAGTATTTT
CDR3 protein: CASSAYFTDTQYF
V gene: TRBV9
clone size: many
J gene: TRBJ2-3
D gene: -
CDR3 length: 13

CDR3 DNA: TGTGCCAGCAGAGGCAGCTCCTACAATGAGCAGTACTTC
CDR3 protein: CASRGSSYNEQYF
V gene: TRBV28
clone size: -
J gene: TRBJ2-7
D gene: -
CDR3 length: 13

CDR3 DNA: TGTGCCAGCAGCCCGGGGACTAGCGCCAATGAGCAGTTCTTC
CDR3 protein: CASSPGTSANEQFF
V gene: TRBV7-9
clone size: many
J gene: TRBJ2-1
D gene: TRBD2
CDR3 length: 14

CDR3 DNA: TGTGCCAGCAGCGTAGCGGGGAATCTCGAAGCTTTCTTT
CDR3 protein: CASSVAGNLEAFF
V gene: TRBV9
clone size: few
J gene: TRBJ1-1
D gene: -
CDR3 length: 13

CDR3 DNA: TGCAGTGCTAGGCCCCATCTTCGGGGGGCCATATCGACCGGGCAGTTCTTC
CDR3 protein: CSARPHLRGAISTGQFF
V gene: TRBV20-1
clone size: many
J gene: TRBJ2-1
D gene: -
CDR3 length: 17

CDR3 DNA: TGTGCCAGCAGCCTGGACCCGTCGGACACTGAAGCTTTCTTT
CDR3 protein: CASSLDPSDTEAFF
V gene: TRBV7-2
clone size: few
J gene: TRBJ1-1
D gene: -
CDR3 length: 14

CDR3 DNA: TGTGCCAGCAGTGCAAGGACCGGTGGTAATCAGCCCCAGCATTTT
CDR3 protein: CASSARTGGNQPQHF
V gene: TRBV12-3/TRBV12-4
clone size: -
J gene: TRBJ1-5
D gene: -
CDR3 length: 15

CDR3 DNA: TGTGCCAGCACCCCAAGAGGGGTCGGCAATCAGCCCCAGCATTTT
CDR3 protein: CASTPRGVGNQPQHF
V gene: TRBV28
clone size: -
J gene: TRBJ1-5
D gene: -
CDR3 length: 15

CDR3 DNA: TGCGCCAGCAGCCAAGACAATAGGGGGGGCTTTCGAGAGACCCAGTTCTTC
CDR3 protein: CASSQDNRGGFRETQFF
V gene: TRBV4-1
clone size: -
J gene: TRBJ2-1
D gene: -
CDR3 length: 17

CDR3 DNA: TGTGCCAGCAGTTTAATGGGGAGAGGAGGACAGCCCCAGCATTTT
CDR3 protein: CASSLMGRGGQPQHF
V gene: TRBV12-3/TRBV12-4
clone size: -
J gene: TRBJ1-5
D gene: -
CDR3 length: 15